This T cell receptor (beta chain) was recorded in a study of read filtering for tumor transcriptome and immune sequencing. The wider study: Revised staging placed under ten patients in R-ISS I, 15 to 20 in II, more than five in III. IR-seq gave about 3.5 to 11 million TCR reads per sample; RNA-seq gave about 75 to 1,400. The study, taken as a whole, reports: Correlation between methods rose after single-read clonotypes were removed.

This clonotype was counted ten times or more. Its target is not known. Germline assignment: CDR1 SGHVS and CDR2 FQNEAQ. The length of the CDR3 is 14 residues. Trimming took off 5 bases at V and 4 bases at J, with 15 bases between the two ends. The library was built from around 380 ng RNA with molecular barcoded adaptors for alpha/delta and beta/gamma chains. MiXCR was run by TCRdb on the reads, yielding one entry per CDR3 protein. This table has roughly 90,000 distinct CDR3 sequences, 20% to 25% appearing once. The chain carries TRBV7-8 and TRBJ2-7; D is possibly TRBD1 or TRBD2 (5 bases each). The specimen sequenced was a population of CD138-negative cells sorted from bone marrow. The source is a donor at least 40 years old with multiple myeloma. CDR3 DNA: TGTGCCAGCAGCATGACCGGGACCCGGTACGAGCAGTACTTC. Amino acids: CASSMTGTRYEQYF.